These T cell receptor beta chains were read from a single sample in a study of blood T cell repertoires in COVID-19. Produced via immunoSEQ multiplex PCR; TCRdb's table is partial and in-frame only. The sample holds approximately 100,000 clones, roughly nine tenths seen once. Sequenced sample: peripheral blood. The receptors derive from a man in his forties or fifties with acute or convalescent COVID-19. CDR3s leave out the opening cysteine and the closing phenylalanine or tryptophan.

j_gene: TRBJ1-5; v_gene: TRBV12-5; CDR3aa: ASGLEQTYYSNQPQH
j_gene: TRBJ2-5; v_gene: TRBV18; CDR3aa: ASSLQFGVPETQY
j_gene: TRBJ1-2; v_gene: TRBV30; CDR3aa: AWSVLVPGQGSGYT
j_gene: TRBJ2-6; v_gene: TRBV5-1; CDR3aa: ASSSRNSGANVLT
j_gene: TRBJ2-5; v_gene: TRBV20-1; CDR3aa: SASGDRVGETQY
j_gene: TRBJ1-4; v_gene: TRBV7-9; CDR3aa: ASSLGRQGYEKLF
j_gene: TRBJ1-1; v_gene: TRBV7-8; CDR3aa: ASSGQLTRDTEAF
j_gene: TRBJ1-1; v_gene: TRBV19; CDR3aa: AAGVSNTEAF
j_gene: TRBJ1-2; v_gene: TRBV3-1/TRBV3-2; CDR3aa: ASSQDSSGYGYT
j_gene: TRBJ1-4; v_gene: TRBV7-9; CDR3aa: ASSLDSEKLF
j_gene: TRBJ1-4; v_gene: TRBV5-6; CDR3aa: ASSDRGRANEKLF
j_gene: TRBJ2-1; v_gene: TRBV9; CDR3aa: ASSVVASGGARYNEQF